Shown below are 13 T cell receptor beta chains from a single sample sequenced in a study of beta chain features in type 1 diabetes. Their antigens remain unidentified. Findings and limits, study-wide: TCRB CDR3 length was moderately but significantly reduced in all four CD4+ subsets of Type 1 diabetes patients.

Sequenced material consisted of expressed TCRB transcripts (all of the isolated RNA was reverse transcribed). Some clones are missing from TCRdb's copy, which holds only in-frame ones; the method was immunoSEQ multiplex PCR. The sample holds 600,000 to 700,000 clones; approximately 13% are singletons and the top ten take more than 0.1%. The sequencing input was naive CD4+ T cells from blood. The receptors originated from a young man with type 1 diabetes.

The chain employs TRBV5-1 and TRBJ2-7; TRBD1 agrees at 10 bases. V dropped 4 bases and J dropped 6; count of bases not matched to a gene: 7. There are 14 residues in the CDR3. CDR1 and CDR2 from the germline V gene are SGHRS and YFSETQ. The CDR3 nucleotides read TGCGCCAGCAGCCCGGACAGGGGGTTAGGCGAGCAGTACTTC. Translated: CASSPDRGLGEQYF.

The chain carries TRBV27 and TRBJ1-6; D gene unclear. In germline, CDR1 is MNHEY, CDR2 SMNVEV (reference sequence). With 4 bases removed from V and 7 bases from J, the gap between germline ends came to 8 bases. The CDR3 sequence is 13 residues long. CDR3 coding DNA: TGTGCCAGCAGTTCAGCTAGCAATTCACCCCTCCACTTT. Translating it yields CASSSASNSPLHF.

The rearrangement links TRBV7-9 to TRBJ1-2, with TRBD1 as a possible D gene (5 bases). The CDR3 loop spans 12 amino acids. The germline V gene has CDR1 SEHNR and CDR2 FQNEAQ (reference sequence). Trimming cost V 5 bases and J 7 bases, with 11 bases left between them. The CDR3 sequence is CASSRLGTGYTF. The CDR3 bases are TGTGCCAGCAGCCGACTCGGGACTGGCTACACCTTC.

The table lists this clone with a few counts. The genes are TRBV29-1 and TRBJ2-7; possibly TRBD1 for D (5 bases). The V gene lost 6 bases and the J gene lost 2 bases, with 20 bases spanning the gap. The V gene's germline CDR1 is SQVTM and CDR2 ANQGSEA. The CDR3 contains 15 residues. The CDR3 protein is CSVKGQDQVPYEQYF. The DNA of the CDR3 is TGCAGCGTGAAGGGGCAGGACCAAGTCCCCTACGAGCAGTACTTC.

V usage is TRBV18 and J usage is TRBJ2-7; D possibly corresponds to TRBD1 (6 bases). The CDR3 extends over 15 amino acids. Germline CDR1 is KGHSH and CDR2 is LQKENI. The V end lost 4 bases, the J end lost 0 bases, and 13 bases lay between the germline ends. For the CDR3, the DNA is TGTGCCAGCTCACAAATCCGGGACATCTCCTACGAGCAGTACTTC. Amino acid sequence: CASSQIRDISYEQYF. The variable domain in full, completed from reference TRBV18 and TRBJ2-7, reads NAGVMQNPRHLVRRRGQEARLRCSPMKGHSHVYWYRQLPEEGLKFMVYLQKENIIDESGMPKERFSAEFPKEGPSILRIQQVVRGDSAAYFCASSQIRDISYEQYFGPGTRLTVT.

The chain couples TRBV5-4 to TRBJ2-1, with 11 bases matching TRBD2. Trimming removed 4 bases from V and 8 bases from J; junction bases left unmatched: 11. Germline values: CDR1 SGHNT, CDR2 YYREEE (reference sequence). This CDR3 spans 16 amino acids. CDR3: CASSLVAGGLFDEQFF. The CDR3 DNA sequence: TGTGCCAGCAGCCTAGTAGCGGGGGGGCTGTTCGATGAGCAGTTCTTC.

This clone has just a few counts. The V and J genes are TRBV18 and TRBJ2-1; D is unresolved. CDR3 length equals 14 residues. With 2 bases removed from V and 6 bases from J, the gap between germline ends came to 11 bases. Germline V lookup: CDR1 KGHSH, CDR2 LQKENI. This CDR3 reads CASSPTAAVNEQFF. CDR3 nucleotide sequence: TGTGCCAGCTCACCAACTGCGGCCGTCAATGAGCAGTTCTTC. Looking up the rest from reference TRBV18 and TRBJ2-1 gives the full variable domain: NAGVMQNPRHLVRRRGQEARLRCSPMKGHSHVYWYRQLPEEGLKFMVYLQKENIIDESGMPKERFSAEFPKEGPSILRIQQVVRGDSAAYFCASSPTAAVNEQFFGPGTRLTVL.

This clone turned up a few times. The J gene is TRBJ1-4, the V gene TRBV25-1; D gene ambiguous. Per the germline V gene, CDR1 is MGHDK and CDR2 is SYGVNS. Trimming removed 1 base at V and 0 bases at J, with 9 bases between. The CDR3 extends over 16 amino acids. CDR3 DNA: TGTGCCAGCAGTGAATTTAGAGATTCAACTAATGAAAAACTGTTTTTT. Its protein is CASSEFRDSTNEKLFF.

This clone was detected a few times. CDR3 DNA: TGTGCCAGCAGCCGTCGGGGCGGGGAGACCCAGTACTTC. Protein product: CASSRRGGETQYF. The chain is built from TRBV5-6 and TRBJ2-5; perhaps D is TRBD1 or TRBD2 (5 bases each). The V gene's germline CDR1 is SGHDT and CDR2 YYEEEE. Trimming stripped 4 bases from V and 5 bases from J, with 12 bases between. The CDR3 runs 13 residues. Supplemented by reference TRBV5-6 and TRBJ2-5, the full variable domain reads DAGVTQSPTHLIKTRGQQVTLRCSPKSGHDTVSWYQQALGQGPQFIFQYYEEEERQRGNFPDRFSGHQFPNYSSELNVNALLLGDSALYLCASSRRGGETQYFGPGTRLLVL.

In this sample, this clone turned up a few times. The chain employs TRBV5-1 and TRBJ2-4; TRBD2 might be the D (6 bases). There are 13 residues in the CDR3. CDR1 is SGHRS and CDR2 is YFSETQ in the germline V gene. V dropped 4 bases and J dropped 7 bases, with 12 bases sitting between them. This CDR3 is CASSPEEGNIQYF. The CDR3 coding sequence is TGCGCCAGCAGCCCAGAGGAGGGGAACATTCAGTACTTC.

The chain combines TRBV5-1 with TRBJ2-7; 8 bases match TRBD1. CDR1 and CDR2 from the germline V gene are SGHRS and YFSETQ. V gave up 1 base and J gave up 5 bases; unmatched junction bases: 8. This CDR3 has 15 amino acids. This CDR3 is CASSLWGTGGNEQYF. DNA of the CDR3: TGCGCCAGCAGCTTGTGGGGAACAGGGGGTAACGAGCAGTACTTC.

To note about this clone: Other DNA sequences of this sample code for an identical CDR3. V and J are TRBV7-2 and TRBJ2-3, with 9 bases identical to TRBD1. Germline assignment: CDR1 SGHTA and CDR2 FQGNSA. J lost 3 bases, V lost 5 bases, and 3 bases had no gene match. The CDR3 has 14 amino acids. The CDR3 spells CASSLGQGTDTQYF. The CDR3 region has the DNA TGTGCCAGCAGCCTAGGACAGGGGACAGATACGCAGTATTTT. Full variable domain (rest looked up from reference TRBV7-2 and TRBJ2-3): GAGVSQSPSNKVTEKGKDVELRCDPISGHTALYWYRQSLGQGLEFLIYFQGNSAPDKSGLPSDRFSAERTGGSVSTLTIQRTQQEDSAVYLCASSLGQGTDTQYFGPGTRLTVL.

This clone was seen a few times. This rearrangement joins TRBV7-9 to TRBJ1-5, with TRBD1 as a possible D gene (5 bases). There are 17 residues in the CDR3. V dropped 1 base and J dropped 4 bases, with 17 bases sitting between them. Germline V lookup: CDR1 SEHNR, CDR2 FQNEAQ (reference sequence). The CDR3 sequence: CASSLGVGQTENQPQHF. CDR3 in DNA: TGTGCCAGCAGCTTAGGAGTGGGGCAGACAGAAAATCAGCCCCAGCATTTT.